This TCR beta chain originates from a study of shared clonotypes between healthy human individuals. Study outcomes and limitations: Shared clonotypes across all four donors exceeded non-shared ones in generation probability. Clonotype sharing among donors was expected to depend on sequencing depth.

Naivety among CD8 cells was defined by CD45RO negativity and positive CCR7 selection, thereby excluding terminally differentiated effector memory CD45RA+ cells. The donor population consisted of healthy HIV-negative adults with no recent acute infections or vaccinations. Concerning this clone: Its antigen remains unidentified.

Clones were read by immunoSEQ multiplex PCR, and TCRdb kept only the in-frame ones, dropping some. The profile shows about 2 million clones, about 95% of them singletons. Sequencing was carried out using naive CD8+ T cells sorted from blood. The TCR sequence derives from a man aged 18 to 29 in good health.

The CDR3 here is CASSRQGWYEQYF. Here the CDR3 DNA reads TGTGCCAGCAGTAGACAGGGGTGGTACGAGCAGTACTTC. The chain couples TRBV28 to TRBJ2-7, with 8 bases matching TRBD1. Germline-derived CDR1 and CDR2 are MDHEN and SYDVKM. The CDR3 has 13 amino acids. V shed 5 bases and J 4 bases; nucleotides not matched to a gene: 4.